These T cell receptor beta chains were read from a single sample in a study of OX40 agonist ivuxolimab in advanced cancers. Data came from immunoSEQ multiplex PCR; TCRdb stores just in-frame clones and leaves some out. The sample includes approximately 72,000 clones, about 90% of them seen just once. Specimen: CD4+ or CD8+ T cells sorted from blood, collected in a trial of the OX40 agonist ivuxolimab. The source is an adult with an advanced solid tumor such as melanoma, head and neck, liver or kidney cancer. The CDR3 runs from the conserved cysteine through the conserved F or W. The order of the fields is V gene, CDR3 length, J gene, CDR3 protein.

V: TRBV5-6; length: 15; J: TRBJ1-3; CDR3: CASSRGRNSGNTIYF
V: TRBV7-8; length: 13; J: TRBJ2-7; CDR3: CASSLPRGDEQYF
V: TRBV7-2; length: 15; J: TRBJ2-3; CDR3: CASSLNRRGTDTQYF
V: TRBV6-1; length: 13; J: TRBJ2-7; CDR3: CASSEARGGGQYF
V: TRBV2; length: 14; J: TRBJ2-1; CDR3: CASSDGGGYNEQFF
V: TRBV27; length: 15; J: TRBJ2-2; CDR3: CASSFGTGDLGELFF
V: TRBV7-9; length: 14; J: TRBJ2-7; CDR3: CASSLNRLSYEQYF
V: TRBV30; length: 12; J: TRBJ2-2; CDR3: CAWTSNTGELFF
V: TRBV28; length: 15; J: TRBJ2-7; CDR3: CASTLSGSGSYGQYF
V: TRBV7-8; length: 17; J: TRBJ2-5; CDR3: CASSFKSGGLAGETQYF
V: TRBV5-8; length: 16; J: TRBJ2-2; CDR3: CASSHLGQGETGELFF
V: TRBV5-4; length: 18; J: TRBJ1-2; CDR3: CASSTSWNRGRGNYGYTF
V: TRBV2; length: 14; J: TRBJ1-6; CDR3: CASTGGSYNSPLHF
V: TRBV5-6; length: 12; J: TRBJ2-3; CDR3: CASSLFTDTQYF
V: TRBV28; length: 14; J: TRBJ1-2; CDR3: CASTLVGVNYGYTF
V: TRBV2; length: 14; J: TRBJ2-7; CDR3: CASVDWTGTYEQYF
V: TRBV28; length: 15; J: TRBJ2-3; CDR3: CASRKGLAVADTQYF